The 21 T cell receptor beta chains listed next were all sequenced from one sample in a study of T cells in Graves' hyperthyroidism and ophthalmopathy. Researchers amplified the TCR beta CDR3 regions from RNA transcripts. The primer set for the first-round RT-PCR of the TCR CDR3 was HTBI. Each CDR3 protein is one row after TCRdb ran MiXCR on the multiplex PCR reads. The sample holds a few hundred thousand distinct CDR3 sequences, 16% seen once. The sequencing sample was made of blood. These TCRs come from a middle-aged woman with Graves' ophthalmopathy.

This clonotype showed up many times. The V gene is TRBV20-1, the J gene TRBJ2-1; TRBD1 might be the D (5 bases). The CDR3 extends over 11 amino acids. CDR1 and CDR2 (germline): DFQATT, SNEGSKA (reference sequence). With 5 bases removed from V and 10 bases from J, the gap between germline ends came to 12 bases. This CDR3 is CSAFRVGEQFF. CDR3 in DNA: TGCAGTGCTTTCAGGGTTGGGGAGCAGTTCTTC.

Only a few counts were recorded for this clonotype. The chain carries TRBV20-1 and TRBJ2-5; a possible D gene is TRBD2 (6 bases). With 8 bases removed from V and 3 bases from J, the gap between germline ends came to 16 bases. CDR3 length: 13 residues. Germline-derived CDR1 and CDR2 are DFQATT and SNEGSKA (reference sequence). Here the CDR3 DNA reads TGCAGTAGGGGAGGCAGATCGAAAGAGACCCAGTACTTC. Its protein product is CSRGGRSKETQYF.

This clonotype came up many times. The chain combines TRBV12-3 or TRBV12-4 with TRBJ1-2; D uncertain. Trimming pared 6 bases from V and 6 bases from J, leaving 11 bases between. The CDR3 loop spans 12 amino acids. This chain's CDR3 is CASRRSIHGYTF. CDR3 nucleotide sequence: TGTGCCAGCAGAAGATCCATCCATGGCTACACCTTC.

This clonotype was found a few times. V is TRBV5-1 and J is TRBJ2-3, with 11 nucleotides matching TRBD2. Germline CDR1 SGHRS, CDR2 YFSETQ. The CDR3 extends over 19 amino acids. With 4 bases clipped from V and 1 base from J, the junction kept 14 bases outside the gene matches. In DNA form, the CDR3 reads TGCGCCAGCAGCGTTCAGCCTAGCGGGAGGAACATAGGCACAGATACGCAGTATTTT. This gives the protein CASSVQPSGRNIGTDTQYF. The variable domain in full, completed from reference TRBV5-1 and TRBJ2-3, reads KAGVTQTPRYLIKTRGQQVTLSCSPISGHRSVSWYQQTPGQGLQFLFEYFSETQRNKGNFPGRFSGRQFSNSRSEMNVSTLELGDSALYLCASSVQPSGRNIGTDTQYFGPGTRLTVL.

This clonotype occurred many times. This chain joins TRBV6-1 and TRBJ1-5, with TRBD1 identical over 10 bases. V gave up 9 bases and J gave up 2 bases; unmatched junction bases: 4. The V gene's germline CDR1 is MNHNS and CDR2 SASEGT. This CDR3 is 14 amino acids long. The CDR3: CASWDRGRNQPQHF. CDR3 sequence (DNA): TGTGCCAGTTGGGACAGGGGACGCAATCAGCCCCAGCATTTT.

This chain links TRBV29-1 with TRBJ1-1; TRBD1 aligns across 11 bases. This CDR3 spans 15 amino acids. Trimming cost V 1 base and J 6 bases; bases outside gene matches: 7. Germline V lookup: CDR1 SQVTM, CDR2 ANQGSEA. CDR3 loop: CSVEVRTGGPSEAFF. Written as DNA, the CDR3 is TGCAGCGTTGAAGTGCGGACAGGGGGCCCTTCTGAAGCTTTCTTT.

This chain connects TRBV28 to TRBJ2-4; D not certain. Trimming cost V 4 bases and J 10 bases, with 8 bases left between them. This CDR3 region has 11 residues. CDR1 is MDHEN, CDR2 SYDVKM, per germline. CDR3 bases: TGTGCCAGCAGTTCGACTGGGATTCAGTACTTC. Residues: CASSSTGIQYF.

The chain carries TRBV28 and TRBJ2-1; the match to TRBD2 covers 14 bases. Germline lookup yields CDR1 MDHEN and CDR2 SYDVKM. This CDR3 comprises 20 residues. The junction had 9 bases not matched to a gene; V was cut back by 2 bases and J by 0 bases. CDR3 in amino acids: CASSLPGTSGRGSSYNEQFF. In DNA, the CDR3 is TGTGCCAGCAGTTTACCCGGGACTAGCGGGAGAGGTAGCTCCTACAATGAGCAGTTCTTC. Based on the CDR3 plus reference TRBV28 and TRBJ2-1, the full variable domain is DVKVTQSSRYLVKRTGEKVFLECVQDMDHENMFWYRQDPGLGLRLIYFSYDVKMKEKGDIPEGYSVSREKKERFSLILESASTNQTSMYLCASSLPGTSGRGSSYNEQFFGPGTRLTVL.

V usage is TRBV20-1 and J usage is TRBJ2-3, with D possibly matching TRBD1 (5 bases). V lost 4 bases, J lost 2 bases, and 13 bases lay in between. Germline CDR1 is DFQATT and CDR2 is SNEGSKA (reference sequence). The CDR3 is 14 residues long. CDR3 coding DNA: TGCAGTGCTATGAGGCAGGGTGACACAGATACGCAGTATTTT. It is translated as CSAMRQGDTDTQYF.

The genes are TRBV27 and TRBJ1-1; TRBD1 might be the D (5 bases). CDR3 length: 15 amino acids. Germline CDR1 reads MNHEY; CDR2 reads SMNVEV (reference sequence). The germline V and J ends were trimmed by 3 bases and 7 bases, with 18 bases remaining between them. In DNA, the CDR3 is TGTGCCAGCAGTTTTGGGCCGAGGGGTCGGATTGAAGCTTTCTTT. Amino acids: CASSFGPRGRIEAFF.

This clonotype showed up many times. J is TRBJ1-4 and V is TRBV6-1; TRBD1 is a possible D gene (6 bases). The CDR3 covers 13 residues. Germline V lookup: CDR1 MNHNS, CDR2 SASEGT. The V end lost 4 bases, the J end lost 8 bases, and 11 bases lay between the germline ends. This chain's CDR3 is CASSGTVEEKLFF. CDR3 nucleotides: TGTGCCAGCAGTGGGACAGTTGAGGAAAAACTGTTTTTT.

As for this clonotype: At one end the junction does not follow the germline gene, possibly because of a read error. J is TRBJ2-1 and V is TRBV7-2; 9 nucleotides line up with TRBD2. The CDR3 sequence is 16 residues long. In germline, CDR1 is SGHTA, CDR2 FQGNSA. CDR3 region: CASSLAGARPFNEQFF. The CDR3 coding sequence is TGTGCCAGCAGTTTAGCGGGAGCCCGCCCGTTCAATGAGCAGTTCTTC.

This clonotype was found many times. The chain uses TRBV6-5 and TRBJ2-7; D may be TRBD1 (5 bases). This CDR3 comprises 15 residues. The V gene's germline CDR1 is MNHEY and CDR2 SVGAGI. Trimming pared 0 bases from V and 2 bases from J, leaving 11 bases between. The CDR3 sequence: CASSYSGQGTYEQYF. CDR3 coding DNA: TGTGCCAGCAGTTACTCAGGTCAGGGAACCTACGAGCAGTACTTC.

This clonotype was counted between two and nine times. The chain uses TRBV7-4 and TRBJ2-1; the match to TRBD1 covers 7 bases. The CDR3 runs 14 residues. Germline CDR1 is SGHVT and CDR2 is SQSDAQ. V gave up 4 bases and J gave up 6 bases; unmatched junction bases: 6. The CDR3 sequence is CASSSRDSSNEQFF. The DNA for the CDR3 is TGTGCCAGCAGCTCCCGGGACAGCTCCAATGAGCAGTTCTTC. Based on the CDR3 plus reference TRBV7-4 and TRBJ2-1, the full variable domain is GAGVSQSPRYKVAKRGRDVALRCDSISGHVTLYWYRQTLGQGSEVLTYSQSDAQRDKSGRPSGRFSAERPERSVSTLKIQRTEQGDSAVYLCASSSRDSSNEQFFGPGTRLTVL.

This clonotype was counted at least ten times. The V call is TRBV7-8, the J call TRBJ1-1; D is unclear. Germline CDR1 is SGHVS and CDR2 is FQNEAQ. The V gene lost 3 bases and the J gene lost 1 base, with 9 bases spanning the gap. The CDR3 consists of 14 residues. The CDR3 coding sequence is TGTGCCAGCAGCTTCGAAATGAGGAACACTGAAGCTTTCTTT. Its translation: CASSFEMRNTEAFF.

This clonotype has more than one count but fewer than ten. The V and J genes are TRBV5-1 and TRBJ2-3; D is undetermined. Germline V gene sequence: CDR1 SGHRS, CDR2 YFSETQ. The CDR3 has 17 amino acids. V was cut by 3 bases and J by 0 bases, with 17 bases left in between. The CDR3 here is CASSSPGKASSTDTQYF. DNA for the CDR3: TGCGCCAGCAGCTCCCCTGGGAAGGCCTCTAGCACAGATACGCAGTATTTT.

This clonotype was observed a handful of times. The V call is TRBV6-5, the J call TRBJ2-2; TRBD2 matches at 10 bases. The CDR3 is 17 residues long. Germline loops: CDR1 MNHEY, CDR2 SVGAGI. After removal of 0 bases from V and 6 bases from J, the junction contained 7 bases not matched to a gene. CDR3 in DNA: TGTGCCAGCAGTTACTCCATCACAGCGGGAGGGTCCGGGGAGCTGTTTTTT. This sequence encodes CASSYSITAGGSGELFF.

This clonotype was found many times. The chain recombines TRBV3-1 with TRBJ2-5; D unresolved. The ends were cut back, 7 bases at V and 5 bases at J, with 11 bases in the middle. The CDR3 is 12 residues long. Germline loops: CDR1 LGHDT, CDR2 YNNKEL (reference sequence). CDR3 residues: CASMRGSETQYF. The CDR3 nucleotides are TGTGCCAGCATGAGAGGTTCTGAGACCCAGTACTTC.

There are a few counts of this clonotype. The CDR3 protein is CASSLSAGARGYTF. As DNA, the CDR3 is TGTGCCAGCAGCTTGAGTGCGGGGGCCCGTGGCTACACCTTC. The chain has TRBV7-9 and TRBJ1-2; D perhaps matches TRBD1 (6 bases). Germline-derived CDR1 and CDR2 are SEHNR and FQNEAQ (reference sequence). The CDR3 has 14 amino acids. V was cut by 3 bases and J by 7 bases, with 15 bases left in between.

The V call is TRBV7-8, the J call TRBJ1-5; tentative D call: TRBD1 (6 bases). From germline, CDR1 is SGHVS and CDR2 FQNEAQ. CDR3 size: 13 residues. The V gene lost 6 bases and the J gene lost 7 bases, with 13 bases spanning the gap. The CDR3 DNA follows: TGTGCCAGCAGTGCACAGGGCGGCCAGCCCCAGCATTTT. It encodes CASSAQGGQPQHF.

This clonotype has just a few counts. The chain carries TRBV20-1 and TRBJ1-5, with 11 bases matching TRBD1. CDR1 and CDR2 from the germline V gene are DFQATT and SNEGSKA (reference sequence). CDR3 length: 14 amino acids. V lost 6 bases to trimming and J lost 6 bases; unmatched junction nucleotides: 7. The DNA for the CDR3 is TGCAGTGCGGGGGGGGACAGGGGGTTTCAGCCCCAGCATTTT. Amino acid sequence: CSAGGDRGFQPQHF.